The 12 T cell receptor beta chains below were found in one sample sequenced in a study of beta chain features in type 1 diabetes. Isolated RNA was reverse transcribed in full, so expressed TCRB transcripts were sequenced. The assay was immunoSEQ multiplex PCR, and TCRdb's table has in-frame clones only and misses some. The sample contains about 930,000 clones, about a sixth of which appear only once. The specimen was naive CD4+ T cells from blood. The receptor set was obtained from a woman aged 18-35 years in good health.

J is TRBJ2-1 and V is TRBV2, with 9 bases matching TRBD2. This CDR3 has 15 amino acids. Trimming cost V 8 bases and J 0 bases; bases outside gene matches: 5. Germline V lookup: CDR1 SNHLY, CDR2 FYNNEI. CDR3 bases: TGTGCCAGCTGGGCTAGCGGGATCTCCTACAATGAGCAGTTCTTC. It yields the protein CASWASGISYNEQFF. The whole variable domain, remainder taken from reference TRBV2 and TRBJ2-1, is EPEVTQTPSHQVTQMGQEVILRCVPISNHLYFYWYRQILGQKVEFLVSFYNNEISEKSEIFDDQFSVERPDGSNFTLKIRSTKLEDSAMYFCASWASGISYNEQFFGPGTRLTVL.

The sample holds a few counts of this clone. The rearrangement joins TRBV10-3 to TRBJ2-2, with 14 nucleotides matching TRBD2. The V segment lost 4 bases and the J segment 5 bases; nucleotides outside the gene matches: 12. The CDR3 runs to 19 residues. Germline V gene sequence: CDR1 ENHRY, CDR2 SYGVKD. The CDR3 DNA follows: TGTGCCATCAGTGGCGGGAACCTGGGACTAGCGGGAGTTACCGGGGAGCTGTTTTTT. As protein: CAISGGNLGLAGVTGELFF.

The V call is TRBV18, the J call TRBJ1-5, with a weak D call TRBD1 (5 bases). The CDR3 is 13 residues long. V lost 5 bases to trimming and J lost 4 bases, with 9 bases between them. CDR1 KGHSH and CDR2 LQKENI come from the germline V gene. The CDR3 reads CASSSSGNQPQHF. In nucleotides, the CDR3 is TGTGCCAGCTCATCCTCAGGGAATCAGCCCCAGCATTTT. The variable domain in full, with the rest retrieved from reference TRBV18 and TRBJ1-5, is NAGVMQNPRHLVRRRGQEARLRCSPMKGHSHVYWYRQLPEEGLKFMVYLQKENIIDESGMPKERFSAEFPKEGPSILRIQQVVRGDSAAYFCASSSSGNQPQHFGDGTRLSIL.

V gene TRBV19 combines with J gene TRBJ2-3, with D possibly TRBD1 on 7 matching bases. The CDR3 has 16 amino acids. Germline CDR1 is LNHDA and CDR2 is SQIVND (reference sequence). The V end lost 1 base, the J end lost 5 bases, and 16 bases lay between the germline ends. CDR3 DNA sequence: TGTGCCAGTAGTATAGGTCGTCGGCAGGGGGGAGATACGCAGTATTTT. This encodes CASSIGRRQGGDTQYF.

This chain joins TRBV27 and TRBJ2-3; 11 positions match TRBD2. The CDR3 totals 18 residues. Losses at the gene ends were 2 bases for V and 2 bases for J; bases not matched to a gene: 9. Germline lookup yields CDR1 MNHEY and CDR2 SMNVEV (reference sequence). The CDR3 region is CASSLAPGLAGHTDTQYF. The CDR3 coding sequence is TGTGCCAGCAGTTTAGCCCCCGGACTAGCGGGCCACACAGATACGCAGTATTTT.

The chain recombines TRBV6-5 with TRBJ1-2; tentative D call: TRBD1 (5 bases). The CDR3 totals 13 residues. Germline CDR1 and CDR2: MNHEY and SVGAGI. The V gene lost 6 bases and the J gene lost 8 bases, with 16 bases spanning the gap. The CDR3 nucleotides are TGTGCCAGCAGACCGTCCGGGGGTGAAGGCTACACCTTC. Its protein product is CASRPSGGEGYTF.

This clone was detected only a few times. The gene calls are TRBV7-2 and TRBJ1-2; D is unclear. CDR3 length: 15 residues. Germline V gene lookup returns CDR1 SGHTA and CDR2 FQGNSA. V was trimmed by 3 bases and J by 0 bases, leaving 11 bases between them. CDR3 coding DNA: TGTGCCAGCAGCTTGAACCCGGCAGCTAACTATGGCTACACCTTC. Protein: CASSLNPAANYGYTF.

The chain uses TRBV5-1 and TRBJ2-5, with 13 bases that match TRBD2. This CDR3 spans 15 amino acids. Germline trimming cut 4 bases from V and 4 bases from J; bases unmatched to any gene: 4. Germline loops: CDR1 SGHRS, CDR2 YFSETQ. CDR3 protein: CASSIRTSGRETQYF. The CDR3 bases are TGCGCCAGCAGCATTCGGACTAGCGGGAGAGAGACCCAGTACTTC.

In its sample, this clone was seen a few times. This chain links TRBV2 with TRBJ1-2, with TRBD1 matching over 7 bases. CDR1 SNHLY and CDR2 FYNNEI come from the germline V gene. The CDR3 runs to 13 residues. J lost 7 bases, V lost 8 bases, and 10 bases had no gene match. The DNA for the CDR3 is TGTGCCAGCGCGCGACAGGGAATGAGTGGCTACACCTTC. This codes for CASARQGMSGYTF.

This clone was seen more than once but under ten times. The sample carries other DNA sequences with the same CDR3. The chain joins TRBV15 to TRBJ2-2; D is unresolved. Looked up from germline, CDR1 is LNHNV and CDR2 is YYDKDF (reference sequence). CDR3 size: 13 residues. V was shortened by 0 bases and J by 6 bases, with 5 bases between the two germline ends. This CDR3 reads CATSRDLAGELFF. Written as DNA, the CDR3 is TGTGCCACCAGCAGAGATCTCGCCGGGGAGCTGTTTTTT.

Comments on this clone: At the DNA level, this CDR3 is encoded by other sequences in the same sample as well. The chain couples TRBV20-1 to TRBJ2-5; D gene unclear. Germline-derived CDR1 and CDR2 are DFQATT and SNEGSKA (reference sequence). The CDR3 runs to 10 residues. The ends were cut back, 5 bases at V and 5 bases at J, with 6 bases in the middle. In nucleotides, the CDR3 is TGCAGTGCTTTAGGGGAGACCCAGTACTTC. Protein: CSALGETQYF.

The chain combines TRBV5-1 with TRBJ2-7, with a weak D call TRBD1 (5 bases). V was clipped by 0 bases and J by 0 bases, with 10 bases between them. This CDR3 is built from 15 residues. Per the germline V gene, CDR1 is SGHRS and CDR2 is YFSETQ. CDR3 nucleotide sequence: TGCGCCAGCAGCTTGGCACCAGGACACTCCTACGAGCAGTACTTC. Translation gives CASSLAPGHSYEQYF.